This T cell receptor (beta chain) was recovered during a study of CXCR3-negative and CXCR3-positive naive CD8 T cells. TRB cDNA libraries were made by UMI-labeled 5' RACE. TCRdb reanalyzed the 5' RACE reads, giving one entry per CDR3 protein sequence and no DNA. Its clone listing holds around 41,000 distinct CDR3 sequences. The CDR3 totals 15 residues. The chain couples TRBV12-3 or TRBV12-4 to TRBJ1-6. The TCR sequence derives from a human donor in good health. Some clones in this sample may be carry-over from other donors' samples. Sample: memory CD8+ T cells from blood. The chain's CDR3 is CASTWDGPSNSPLHF.